The 10 T cell receptor beta chains given below trace back to one sample, sequenced in a study of cytomegalovirus exposure and HLA in healthy donors. In the PCR, 60 Vbeta and 13 Jbeta primers were used. Clones were sequenced by immunoSEQ multiplex PCR, and TCRdb holds only the in-frame ones, with some missing. The table has 200,000 to 300,000 clones, 78% seen once; the top ten hold under 0.6%. Sequenced input: PBMCs. These TCRs come from a boy younger than 18 in good health and CMV-seronegative.

The chain links TRBV7-9 to TRBJ2-7; D perhaps matches TRBD1 (6 bases). The CDR3 spans 14 residues. Trimming stripped 3 bases from V and 3 bases from J, with 12 bases between. Germline CDR1 and CDR2: SEHNR and FQNEAQ (reference sequence). CDR3 in DNA: TGTGCCAGCAGCTTTCCGGGACAAATCTACGAGCAGTACTTC. This codes for CASSFPGQIYEQYF.

The gene calls are TRBV11-3 and TRBJ2-1; D perhaps matches TRBD2 (6 bases). This CDR3 spans 13 amino acids. In germline, CDR1 is SGHNT, CDR2 YENEEA. The ends were cut back, 5 bases at V and 4 bases at J, with 9 bases in the middle. CDR3 residues: CASSAGRYNEQFF. The CDR3 DNA reads TGTGCCAGCAGCGCGGGACGGTACAATGAGCAGTTCTTC.

This chain joins TRBV14 and TRBJ2-1; D possibly corresponds to TRBD1 (6 bases). V was pared by 4 bases and J by 3 bases, with 16 bases between. CDR1 is SGHDN, CDR2 FVKESK, per germline. The CDR3 spans 16 residues. Here the CDR3 DNA reads TGTGCCAGCAGCCTTGTGACAGGTGACTTCTACAATGAGCAGTTCTTC. It codes for CASSLVTGDFYNEQFF.

This clone came up once. The genes are TRBV19 and TRBJ2-7; tentative D call: TRBD1 (5 bases). CDR1 is LNHDA and CDR2 is SQIVND in the germline V gene (reference sequence). This CDR3 region has 14 residues. Trimming took 4 bases from V and 6 from J, leaving 16 bases between them. The CDR3, as DNA: TGTGCCAGTAGTACCACGATGGGGCAGGTCGAGCAGTACTTC. Protein: CASSTTMGQVEQYF.

The chain employs TRBV6-4 and TRBJ2-1; 7 bases fit TRBD1. The germline V gene has CDR1 MRHNA and CDR2 SNTAGT. J was trimmed by 6 bases and V by 10 bases; bases with no gene match: 9. The CDR3 is made up of 13 amino acids. CDR3 residues: CAIWTGQFNEQFF. The DNA for the CDR3 is TGTGCCATATGGACGGGACAGTTCAATGAGCAGTTCTTC.

This clone has a handful of counts. CDR3 in amino acids: CASSQEDRRGEKLFF. CDR3 DNA: TGCGCCAGCAGCCAAGAGGACAGGCGGGGAGAAAAACTGTTTTTT. The chain employs TRBV4-1 and TRBJ1-4; 7 bases fit TRBD1. Germline V gene lookup returns CDR1 MGHRA and CDR2 YSYEKL. The CDR3 covers 15 residues. V dropped 0 bases and J dropped 8; count of bases not matched to a gene: 6.

The chain combines TRBV6-5 with TRBJ1-2; tentative D call: TRBD1 (5 bases). V was shortened by 6 bases and J by 5 bases, with 16 bases between the two germline ends. CDR1 MNHEY and CDR2 SVGAGI come from the germline V gene. The CDR3 runs 14 residues. CDR3 sequence (DNA): TGTGCCAGCAGCCCCGGGGGATATTGGTATGGCTACACCTTC. This codes for CASSPGGYWYGYTF.

The V call is TRBV28, the J call TRBJ2-4; the match to TRBD1 covers 7 bases. Germline V CDR1 and CDR2: MDHEN, SYDVKM. This CDR3 spans 12 amino acids. V was pared by 0 bases and J by 13 bases, with 3 bases of the junction left unmatched. For the CDR3, the DNA is TGTGCCAGCAGTTTATGGCCGGGACAGCAGTACTTC. This encodes CASSLWPGQQYF.

CDR3: CASSPQREKLFF. As DNA, the CDR3 is TGTGCCAGCAGTCCACAACGTGAAAAACTGTTTTTT. The rearrangement links TRBV28 to TRBJ1-4; D not certain. The V end lost 5 bases, the J end lost 7 bases, and 8 bases lay between the germline ends. There are 12 residues in the CDR3. Germline V gene sequence: CDR1 MDHEN, CDR2 SYDVKM.

CDR3 DNA: TGCGCCAGCAGCTCGACGGGGGGAATTGGGTTCTTC. Protein sequence: CASSSTGGIGFF. V and J are TRBV5-1 and TRBJ2-1; 7 bases fit TRBD2. Germline CDR1 and CDR2: SGHRS and YFSETQ. The ends lost 3 bases at V and 15 bases at J; junction bases unmatched: 9. The length of the CDR3 is 12 residues.